A selection of T cell receptor beta chains follows, all from one sample in a study of blood T cell repertoires in COVID-19. Using immunoSEQ multiplex PCR, the repertoire was profiled, and TCRdb retains in-frame clones only, with some absent. The profile covers approximately 49,000 clones, with approximately 85% appearing a single time and approximately 14% taken by the ten largest. The sequenced sample consisted of peripheral blood. The receptor set was obtained from a human donor with acute or convalescent COVID-19. The donor label of this sample is uncertain. Each CDR3 is given with its conserved first and last residue. Fields, in order: V gene, CDR3 protein.

V gene: TRBV29-1; CDR3 protein: CSVVHSSNTEAFF
V gene: TRBV7-8; CDR3 protein: CASSFEGAEGTDTQYF
V gene: TRBV4-2; CDR3 protein: CASSQSTAYEQYF
V gene: TRBV12-3/TRBV12-4; CDR3 protein: CASSPGQYSGYTF
V gene: TRBV7-9; CDR3 protein: CASSFSGDEQYF
V gene: TRBV7-2; CDR3 protein: CASSDGRTGPTDTQYF
V gene: TRBV5-1; CDR3 protein: CASSSPGQQETQYF
V gene: TRBV7-2; CDR3 protein: CASSLLQAGTEAFF
V gene: TRBV7-9; CDR3 protein: CASSLSGWTGVTTEAFF
V gene: TRBV11-1; CDR3 protein: CASSLGGTRGSGEQFF
V gene: TRBV27; CDR3 protein: CATKDNSYEQYF
V gene: TRBV9; CDR3 protein: CASSVEVQEAKQFF
V gene: TRBV5-1; CDR3 protein: CASSLDDKSKAFF
V gene: TRBV3-1/TRBV3-2; CDR3 protein: CASSLLGGPQIPYGYTF
V gene: TRBV2; CDR3 protein: CASTSLAFEAFF